The 7 T cell receptor beta chains given below trace back to one sample, sequenced in a study of T-cell memory formation after mild COVID-19. TCRdb processed the 5' RACE reads anew with MiXCR; each CDR3 protein has one entry. The sample yields fewer than 550,000 distinct CDR3 sequences, roughly 20% seen once. The sequenced sample consisted of PBMCs or a T cell subset sorted from them (not recorded which). The receptors originated from an adult woman who had mild COVID-19 (a few samples of this study predate the infection). Cell type and time point are not known.

The chain combines TRBV19 with TRBJ1-5; the D is unclear. The germline V and J ends were trimmed by 2 bases and 5 bases, with 22 bases remaining between them. This CDR3 contains 18 residues. CDR1 and CDR2 (germline): LNHDA, SQIVND (reference sequence). The CDR3 DNA is TGTGCCAGTAGTATAAACCTTTCAACGGGGAGAGGGCATCAGCCCCAGCATTTT. Translated: CASSINLSTGRGHQPQHF.

V is TRBV5-1 and J is TRBJ1-3; tentatively, D is TRBD1 (6 bases). Germline V gene data show CDR1 as SGHRS and CDR2 as YFSETQ. The CDR3 is 19 residues long. The ends were cut back, 0 bases at V and 2 bases at J, with 21 bases in the middle. The CDR3 spells CASSLASTGTPSTGNTIYF. The CDR3 nucleotides are TGCGCCAGCAGCTTGGCCAGCACAGGGACCCCTTCAACTGGAAACACCATATATTTT.

This clonotype has a handful of counts. The V gene is TRBV27, the J gene TRBJ2-7, with 11 bases matching TRBD2. V lost 2 bases and J lost 3; bases outside the gene matches: 6. CDR1 is MNHEY and CDR2 is SMNVEV in the germline V gene (reference sequence). The CDR3 has 16 residues. CDR3: CASSLLAGGPNYEQYF. In nucleotides, the CDR3 is TGTGCCAGCAGTTTACTAGCGGGAGGCCCCAACTACGAGCAGTACTTC.

This clonotype was seen a handful of times. The chain's CDR3 is CASSYSGQGSPSYEQYF. The CDR3 DNA sequence: TGTGCCAGCAGTTACTCGGGACAGGGATCCCCTTCCTACGAGCAGTACTTC. The chain couples TRBV6-5 to TRBJ2-7, with 9 bases fitting TRBD1. The length of the CDR3 is 17 residues. J gave up 1 base and V 0 bases, and 7 bases lay outside the gene matches. Germline V gene lookup returns CDR1 MNHEY and CDR2 SVGAGI.

This clonotype was counted only a few times. The chain employs TRBV4-1 and TRBJ2-1; D assignment may be TRBD1 or TRBD2 (5 bases each). The germline CDR1 and CDR2 sequences are MGHRA and YSYEKL. The CDR3 totals 14 residues. Trimming left V 2 bases short and J 7 bases short, with 12 bases between. CDR3: CASSQYVRENEQFF. CDR3 DNA sequence: TGCGCCAGCAGCCAATACGTCAGGGAGAATGAGCAGTTCTTC.

This clonotype was observed a handful of times. V gene TRBV11-3 combines with J gene TRBJ2-7, with a possible D match to TRBD1 (6 bases). The CDR3 is made up of 15 amino acids. V dropped 0 bases and J dropped 3 bases, with 12 bases sitting between them. Germline V gives CDR1 SGHNT, CDR2 YENEEA. The CDR3 spells CASSLEAAGVYEQYF. CDR3 DNA sequence: TGTGCCAGCAGCTTAGAGGCGGCAGGGGTCTACGAGCAGTACTTC.

The chain recombines TRBV2 with TRBJ2-4; maybe TRBD1 (5 bases). Trimming cost V 4 bases and J 3 bases, with 16 bases left between them. The CDR3 contains 16 residues. Germline CDR1 reads SNHLY; CDR2 reads FYNNEI. The CDR3 reads CASSVQQAIVKNIQYF. DNA of the CDR3: TGTGCCAGCAGTGTACAACAGGCGATTGTCAAAAACATTCAGTACTTC.